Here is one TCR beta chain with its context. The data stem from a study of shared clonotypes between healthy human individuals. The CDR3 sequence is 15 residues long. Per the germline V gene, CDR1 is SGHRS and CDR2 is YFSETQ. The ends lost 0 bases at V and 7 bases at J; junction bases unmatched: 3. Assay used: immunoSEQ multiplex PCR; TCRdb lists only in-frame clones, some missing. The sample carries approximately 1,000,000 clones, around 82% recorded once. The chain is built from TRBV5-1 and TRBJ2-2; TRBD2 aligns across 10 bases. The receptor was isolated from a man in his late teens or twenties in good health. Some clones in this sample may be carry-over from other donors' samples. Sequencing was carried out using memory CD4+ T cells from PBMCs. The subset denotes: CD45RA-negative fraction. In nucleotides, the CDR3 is TGCGCCAGCAGCTTGGTCCTAGCGGGAGACGGGGAGCTGTTTTTT. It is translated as CASSLVLAGDGELFF.